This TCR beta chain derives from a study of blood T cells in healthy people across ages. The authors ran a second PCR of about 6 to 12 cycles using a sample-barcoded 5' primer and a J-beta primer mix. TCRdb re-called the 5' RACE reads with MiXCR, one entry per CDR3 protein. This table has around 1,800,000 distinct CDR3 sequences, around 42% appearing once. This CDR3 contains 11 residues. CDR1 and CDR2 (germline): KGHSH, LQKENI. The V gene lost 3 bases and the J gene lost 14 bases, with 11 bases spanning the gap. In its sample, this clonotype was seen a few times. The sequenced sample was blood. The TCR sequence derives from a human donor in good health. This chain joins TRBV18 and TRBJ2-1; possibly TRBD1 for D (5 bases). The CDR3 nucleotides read TGTGCCAGCTCACCCGACAGAAAGGAGTTCTTC. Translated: CASSPDRKEFF.